This is a list of T cell receptor beta chains from one sample in a study of early T cells in non-severe SARS-CoV-2 infection. Each CDR3 protein is one row after TCRdb ran MiXCR on the 5' RACE reads. The profile shows about 69,000 distinct CDR3 sequences, 12% to 15% of them singletons. Source material: whole blood. The receptors shown here come from an adult who was a healthcare worker with PCR-confirmed SARS-CoV-2 infection or an uninfected control (not recorded which). Each CDR3 is given with its conserved first and last residue. Fields, in order: D gene, clone size, V gene, J gene, CDR3 protein, CDR3 DNA. A D gene is named only where the DNA matches it firmly. Rows give clone size only sometimes, using once, few, many, or a class for an expanded clone.

NA,many,TRBV20-1,TRBJ1-5,CSARVGGNQPQHF,TGCAGTGCTAGAGTGGGCGGCAATCAGCCCCAGCATTTT
TRBD2,many,TRBV7-6,TRBJ2-1,CASSFKVGSGSHNEQFF,TGTGCCAGCAGCTTTAAGGTCGGTAGCGGGTCCCACAATGAGCAGTTCTTC
NA,NA,TRBV14,TRBJ1-1,CASSPASTEAFF,TGTGCCAGCAGCCCCGCGAGCACTGAAGCTTTCTTT
NA,NA,TRBV6-1,TRBJ1-6,CASSEDSNSPLHF,TGTGCCAGCAGTGAAGACAGTAATTCACCCCTCCACTTT
NA,many,TRBV5-6,TRBJ1-6,CASSLGTFNSPLHF,TGTGCCAGCAGCTTGGGGACATTTAATTCACCCCTCCACTTT
NA,once,TRBV6-6,TRBJ1-2,CASSYKPRRYGYTF,TGTGCCAGCAGTTACAAGCCCCGGAGGTATGGCTACACCTTC
NA,few,TRBV29-1,TRBJ1-2,CSVPGVPDGYTF,TGCAGCGTGCCCGGGGTCCCAGATGGCTACACCTTC
TRBD2,NA,TRBV6-5,TRBJ2-1,CASSYSTSHSSFF,TGTGCCAGCAGTTACTCGACTAGCCACTCCTCGTTCTTC
NA,few,TRBV7-3,TRBJ1-1,CASSLRDGTEAFF,TGTGCCAGCAGCTTACGCGACGGCACTGAAGCTTTCTTT
NA,many,TRBV6-5,TRBJ1-4,CASSRDNEKLFF,TGTGCCAGCAGTCGCGATAATGAAAAACTGTTTTTT
NA,few,TRBV3-1,TRBJ2-7,CASSQGQPAYEQYF,TGTGCCAGCAGCCAAGGACAGCCCGCCTACGAGCAGTACTTC
NA,NA,TRBV28,TRBJ2-5,CASRKTTQETQCF,TGTGCCAGCAGGAAGACTACTCAAGAGACCCAGTGCTTC
TRBD2,NA,TRBV11-2,TRBJ2-7,CASSSTSGALEQYF,TGTGCCAGCAGCTCGACTAGCGGGGCTTTGGAGCAGTACTTC
NA,many,TRBV2,TRBJ2-5,CASSEGPETQYF,TGTGCCAGCAGTGAGGGTCCAGAGACCCAGTACTTC
NA,few,TRBV20-1,TRBJ1-2,CSASGGLRRGYTF,TGCAGTGCCTCAGGAGGGCTAAGACGGGGCTACACCTTC
NA,few,TRBV3-1,TRBJ1-1,CASSRRTLNTEAFF,TGTGCCAGCAGCCGTAGGACATTAAACACTGAAGCTTTCTTT
TRBD2,many,TRBV27,TRBJ2-1,CASSWRGVGIHEQFF,TGTGCCAGCAGTTGGCGGGGGGTAGGAATCCATGAGCAGTTCTTC
NA,many,TRBV28,TRBJ1-5,CASSLKTRNQPQHF,TGTGCCAGCAGTTTAAAAACACGCAATCAGCCCCAGCATTTT
NA,few,TRBV11-2,TRBJ2-7,CASSLGPGWQGREYF,TGTGCCAGCAGCTTAGGACCTGGCTGGCAGGGTAGGGAGTACTTC
TRBD1,NA,TRBV3-1,TRBJ1-3,CASSQPDRGSSIYF,TGTGCCAGCAGCCAACCCGACAGGGGGAGTTCCATATATTTT
NA,NA,TRBV10-1,TRBJ1-5,CASSQGQNQPQHF,TGCGCCAGCAGTCAAGGACAGAATCAGCCCCAGCATTTT
NA,NA,TRBV3-1,TRBJ1-1,CASSRGQNTEAFF,TGTGCCAGCAGCCGCGGACAAAACACTGAAGCTTTCTTT
NA,NA,TRBV28,TRBJ1-1,CASSFLLSGTTEAFF,TGTGCCAGCAGTTTCCTCTTGTCAGGTACCACTGAAGCTTTCTTT
TRBD1,NA,TRBV20-1,TRBJ1-2,CSAGDRGSGYTF,TGCAGTGCTGGGGACAGGGGATCCGGCTACACCTTC
NA,many,TRBV5-1,TRBJ2-7,CASSLGGKGNEQYF,TGCGCCAGCAGCTTGGGCGGGAAGGGAAACGAGCAGTACTTC
NA,few,TRBV6-2/TRBV6-3,TRBJ1-5,CASSVGTSNQPQHF,TGTGCCAGCAGTGTAGGGACAAGCAATCAGCCCCAGCATTTT
NA,NA,TRBV5-4,TRBJ2-5,CASSFKGVGETQYF,TGTGCCAGCAGCTTCAAAGGGGTGGGGGAGACCCAGTACTTC
NA,many,TRBV29-1,TRBJ2-1,CSAESVNNEQFF,TGCAGCGCCGAGTCGGTAAACAATGAGCAGTTCTTC
NA,NA,TRBV25-1,TRBJ1-5,CASRQGGQPQHF,TGTGCCAGCAGACAGGGAGGGCAGCCCCAGCATTTT
NA,many,TRBV24-1,TRBJ2-7,CATSDLQGREQYF,TGTGCCACCAGTGATTTACAGGGAAGGGAGCAGTACTTC
TRBD1,few,TRBV5-1,TRBJ2-7,CASSQTGNHEQYF,TGCGCCAGCAGCCAGACAGGGAACCACGAGCAGTACTTC
NA,NA,TRBV7-9,TRBJ1-2,CASSLARDGYTF,TGTGCCAGCAGCTTAGCAAGGGATGGCTACACCTTC
NA,many,TRBV20-1,TRBJ1-4,CSAREVGGLNEKLFF,TGCAGTGCTAGAGAAGTGGGGGGCCTTAATGAAAAACTGTTTTTT
NA,many,TRBV5-4,TRBJ1-1,CASSRTGPANTEAFF,TGTGCCAGCAGCCGCACCGGGCCAGCGAACACTGAAGCTTTCTTT
NA,NA,TRBV7-3,TRBJ1-1,CASSSQRNTEAFF,TGTGCCAGCAGCTCTCAGAGGAACACTGAAGCTTTCTTT
NA,NA,TRBV7-8,TRBJ2-7,CASSPIGVDYNEQYF,TGTGCCAGCAGTCCGATCGGGGTAGATTACAATGAGCAGTACTTC
TRBD2,many,TRBV29-1,TRBJ2-3,CSVPVAGTSTDTQYF,TGCAGCGTCCCAGTAGCGGGGACCAGCACAGATACGCAGTATTTT
TRBD1,NA,TRBV4-3,TRBJ2-4,CASSQEVDTGGRSYLAKNIQYF,TGCGCCAGCAGCCAAGAAGTCGATACAGGGGGCCGTTCCTATCTAGCCAAAAACATTCAGTACTTC
TRBD1,many,TRBV18,TRBJ2-1,CASSPPRGTGVYNEQFF,TGTGCCAGCTCACCACCGCGGGGGACAGGGGTTTACAATGAGCAGTTCTTC
NA,few,TRBV28,TRBJ2-4,CASGGGPLAKNIQYF,TGTGCCAGCGGAGGGGGACCACTAGCCAAAAACATTCAGTACTTC
NA,NA,TRBV5-1,TRBJ2-6,CASSFGPPTPGANVLTF,TGCGCCAGCAGCTTTGGGCCTCCTACCCCAGGGGCCAACGTCCTGACTTTC
NA,many,TRBV3-1,TRBJ2-5,CASSQANVQETQYF,TGTGCCAGCAGCCAAGCAAACGTCCAAGAGACCCAGTACTTC
NA,NA,TRBV7-6,TRBJ1-1,CANSLTAATEAFF,TGTGCCAACAGCTTAACGGCGGCCACTGAAGCTTTCTTT
NA,many,TRBV3-1,TRBJ1-3,CASSHWMSGNTIYF,TGTGCCAGCAGCCATTGGATGTCCGGAAACACCATATATTTT
NA,NA,TRBV4-1,TRBJ1-1,CASSLLSRHTNTEAFF,TGCGCCAGCAGCCTCCTCAGTAGACATACGAACACTGAAGCTTTCTTT
NA,NA,TRBV14,TRBJ1-1,CASSQDVRNEAFF,TGTGCCAGCAGCCAAGATGTACGGAATGAAGCTTTCTTT
TRBD1,NA,TRBV7-9,TRBJ1-1,CASSPGGADTEAFF,TGTGCCAGCAGCCCAGGGGGCGCGGACACTGAAGCTTTCTTT
TRBD2,many,TRBV7-3,TRBJ2-1,CASSLIGLAGDEQFF,TGTGCCAGCAGCTTAATAGGACTAGCGGGGGATGAGCAGTTCTTC
NA,NA,TRBV7-2,TRBJ1-3,CASSLVSGDGNTIYF,TGTGCCAGCAGCTTAGTTTCGGGGGACGGAAACACCATATATTTT